One and the same sample provided the 31 T cell receptor beta chains below, sequenced in a study of blood T cell repertoires in COVID-19. The method was immunoSEQ multiplex PCR; TCRdb's version includes in-frame clones alone and lacks a portion of them. Here the sample spans roughly 400,000 clones, 90% to 95% being singletons. Sequencing was done on a sample of PBMCs or T cells enriched from blood (not recorded which). The receptors come from a middle-aged woman who had been exposed to COVID-19.

The chain employs TRBV12-3 or TRBV12-4 and TRBJ1-2; 8 bases agree with TRBD1. The CDR3 is 13 residues long. V dropped 6 bases and J dropped 7; count of bases not matched to a gene: 7. CDR3 sequence reads: CASRPGGASGYTF. CDR3 nucleotides: TGTGCCAGCAGACCAGGGGGCGCCTCTGGCTACACCTTC.

The chain joins TRBV29-1 to TRBJ2-7, with D perhaps TRBD1 (5 bases). Trimming left V 7 bases short and J 2 bases short, with 12 bases between. The CDR3 is 12 residues long. In germline, CDR1 is SQVTM, CDR2 ANQGSEA. CDR3 coding DNA: TGCAGCGCGATTCAGGGCCCCTACGAGCAGTACTTC. It is translated as CSAIQGPYEQYF.

This chain joins TRBV7-2 and TRBJ1-2; 9 positions agree with TRBD1. This CDR3 contains 14 residues. Losses at the gene ends were 8 bases for V and 4 bases for J; bases not matched to a gene: 8. Germline V CDR1 and CDR2: SGHTA, FQGNSA. The DNA of the CDR3 is TGTGCCAGCGCTAAAAAACAGGGGGCCTATGGCTACACCTTC. Translating gives CASAKKQGAYGYTF. Full variable domain (rest looked up from reference TRBV7-2 and TRBJ1-2): GAGVSQSPSNKVTEKGKDVELRCDPISGHTALYWYRQSLGQGLEFLIYFQGNSAPDKSGLPSDRFSAERTGGSVSTLTIQRTQQEDSAVYLCASAKKQGAYGYTFGSGTRLTVV.

This chain links TRBV6-2 or TRBV6-3 with TRBJ2-2; 14 bases map to TRBD2. The ends lost 4 bases at V and 7 bases at J; junction bases unmatched: 5. This CDR3 is 16 amino acids long. The germline gives CDR1 MNHEY, CDR2 SVGEGT. The CDR3 is CASSLGLAGVGGELFF. The CDR3 DNA follows: TGTGCCAGCAGTTTGGGACTAGCGGGAGTGGGCGGGGAGCTGTTTTTT.

The V gene is TRBV19, the J gene TRBJ2-2, with TRBD1 matching over 10 bases. After removal of 7 bases from V and 3 bases from J, the junction contained 8 bases not matched to a gene. CDR1 is LNHDA, CDR2 SQIVND, per germline (reference sequence). There are 16 residues in the CDR3. DNA of the CDR3: TGTGCCAGTATAGGGAGGGACAGGGGTGACACCGGGGAGCTGTTTTTT. It specifies CASIGRDRGDTGELFF.

This sequence joins TRBV18 and TRBJ1-5, with TRBD1 matching over 8 bases. The V segment lost 0 bases and the J segment 3 bases; nucleotides outside the gene matches: 1. CDR1 KGHSH and CDR2 LQKENI come from the germline V gene. The CDR3 runs to 15 residues. The CDR3 protein is CASSPPDRANQPQHF. The CDR3 bases are TGTGCCAGCTCACCACCGGACAGGGCCAATCAGCCCCAGCATTTT.

V and J are TRBV29-1 and TRBJ2-7; possibly TRBD2 for D (6 bases). The germline V gene encodes CDR1 SQVTM and CDR2 ANQGSEA. V lost 4 bases to trimming and J lost 7 bases, with 23 bases between them. The CDR3 totals 15 residues. The chain's CDR3 is CSVVPSDGPTLEQYF. CDR3 DNA: TGCAGCGTTGTTCCTAGCGACGGACCTACGCTAGAGCAGTACTTC.

The V call is TRBV6-5, the J call TRBJ1-5; D perhaps matches TRBD1 (5 bases). CDR3 size: 13 residues. Trimming took off 2 bases at V and 4 bases at J, with 6 bases between the two ends. Per the germline V gene, CDR1 is MNHEY and CDR2 is SVGAGI. The CDR3 region has the DNA TGTGCCAGCAGTTACCGGGGGAATCAGCCCCAGCATTTT. This codes for CASSYRGNQPQHF.

This clone was picked up one time. The J gene is TRBJ2-3, the V gene TRBV5-6; the match to TRBD2 covers 7 bases. The CDR3 covers 15 residues. CDR1 SGHDT and CDR2 YYEEEE come from the germline V gene. With 6 bases clipped from V and 3 bases from J, the junction kept 10 bases outside the gene matches. CDR3 sequence: CASTLGWRETDTQYF. DNA for the CDR3: TGTGCCAGCACCCTCGGATGGCGGGAGACAGATACGCAGTATTTT.

V gene TRBV19 combines with J gene TRBJ1-5; weak D call: TRBD1 (6 bases). Germline CDR1 reads LNHDA; CDR2 reads SQIVND (reference sequence). The CDR3 covers 13 residues. Trimming pared 4 bases from V and 8 bases from J, leaving 12 bases between. The CDR3 DNA is TGTGCCAGTAGTACTACCAGGGGAGAGCCCCAGCATTTT. Amino acid sequence: CASSTTRGEPQHF.

The gene calls are TRBV5-8 and TRBJ2-7, with 10 positions matching TRBD1. CDR1 and CDR2 (germline): SGHTS, YDEGEE. The CDR3 length is 15 residues. V lost 1 base, J lost 2 bases, and 3 bases stayed unmatched. CDR3 sequence: CASSLTGQGTYEQYF. The CDR3 bases are TGTGCCAGCAGCTTGACGGGACAGGGGACCTACGAGCAGTACTTC.

The J gene is TRBJ2-1, the V gene TRBV6-6, with D possibly being TRBD2 (5 bases). The CDR3 consists of 15 residues. Per the germline V gene, CDR1 is MNHNY and CDR2 is SVGAGI (reference sequence). V lost 6 bases and J 6 bases, leaving 18 bases between the germline ends. As DNA, the CDR3 is TGTGCCAGCAGCCGCCGGACTTCCGAAATCAATGAGCAGTTCTTC. Its translation is CASSRRTSEINEQFF.

V gene TRBV20-1 combines with J gene TRBJ1-2, with TRBD1 matching over 9 bases. J gave up 7 bases and V 3 bases, and 27 bases lay outside the gene matches. From germline, CDR1 is DFQATT and CDR2 SNEGSKA (reference sequence). The CDR3 totals 20 residues. As DNA, the CDR3 is TGCAGTGCTAGTCCCAGGGGCTGGTCGGGACAGGGCCCCCGTAAGGGTGGCTACACCTTC. The encoded protein is CSASPRGWSGQGPRKGGYTF.

V gene TRBV28 combines with J gene TRBJ1-5; D possibly corresponds to TRBD1 (5 bases). Germline V lookup: CDR1 MDHEN, CDR2 SYDVKM. The length of the CDR3 is 13 residues. V lost 6 bases and J 9 bases, leaving 15 bases between the germline ends. In DNA, the CDR3 is TGTGCCAGCAGGCAGGGTCCGGGTTGGCCCCAGCATTTT. As protein: CASRQGPGWPQHF.

J is TRBJ1-5 and V is TRBV9; no reliable D call. This CDR3 is 15 amino acids long. V was shortened by 4 bases and J by 2 bases, with 13 bases between the two germline ends. From germline, CDR1 is SGDLS and CDR2 YYNGEE. The CDR3 region is CASSPGVGGNQPQHF. In nucleotides, the CDR3 is TGTGCCAGCAGCCCCGGGGTCGGGGGCAATCAGCCCCAGCATTTT.

V gene TRBV4-1 combines with J gene TRBJ2-1; D may be TRBD1 (5 bases). The V gene lost 4 bases and the J gene lost 4 bases, with 23 bases spanning the gap. CDR3 length: 18 amino acids. Germline V gene lookup returns CDR1 MGHRA and CDR2 YSYEKL. Here the CDR3 DNA reads TGCGCCAGCAGCCTAACTCCCCAAAGGGGCGGCTCGTACAATGAGCAGTTCTTC. This gives the protein CASSLTPQRGGSYNEQFF.

CDR3 bases: TGCGCCAGCAGGCTCGAAGGGGACATATATTTT. It specifies CASRLEGDIYF. The chain has TRBV10-2 and TRBJ1-3, with D maybe TRBD1 (5 bases). The CDR3 covers 11 residues. CDR1 WSHSY and CDR2 SAAADI come from the germline V gene. V lost 6 bases to trimming and J lost 12 bases, with 12 bases between them.

The rearrangement joins TRBV5-1 to TRBJ2-3, with a possible D match to TRBD2 (6 bases). The V and J ends lost 0 bases and 7 bases respectively, with 21 bases between them. CDR3 length equals 17 residues. Germline CDR1 reads SGHRS; CDR2 reads YFSETQ. In nucleotides, the CDR3 is TGCGCCAGCAGCTTGGGGGCTAGCGCCCGCAGTTCTAATACGCAGTATTTT. Protein: CASSLGASARSSNTQYF.

This sequence joins TRBV2 and TRBJ1-2; the match to TRBD1 covers 12 bases. This CDR3 is 15 amino acids long. Per germline, CDR1 SNHLY and CDR2 FYNNEI. After removal of 10 bases from V and 8 bases from J, the junction contained 14 bases not matched to a gene. CDR3 sequence (DNA): TGTGCCACACTCTCGCCGGGACAGGGGGCATTCGGCTACACCTTC. It is translated as CATLSPGQGAFGYTF.

The V gene is TRBV7-2, the J gene TRBJ2-2, with D perhaps TRBD2 (6 bases). In germline, CDR1 is SGHTA, CDR2 FQGNSA. CDR3 length: 15 amino acids. Trimming removed 1 base at V and 7 bases at J, with 13 bases between. The DNA for the CDR3 is TGTGCCAGCAGCTTAGAGGGACTCCCGGGCGGGGAGCTGTTTTTT. Translated, it gives CASSLEGLPGGELFF.

This clone showed up just a few times. The rearrangement links TRBV27 to TRBJ1-2; 7 bases map to TRBD1. Germline-derived CDR1 and CDR2 are MNHEY and SMNVEV (reference sequence). The length of the CDR3 is 13 residues. The V and J ends lost 5 bases and 0 bases, in that order; junction bases with no gene match: 0. The CDR3 DNA reads as TGTGCCAGCAGTGGACAGGCTAACTATGGCTACACCTTC. It translates to CASSGQANYGYTF.

This chain joins TRBV6-5 and TRBJ1-5, with D tentatively TRBD1 (6 bases). V lost 8 bases and J 2 bases, leaving 13 bases between the germline ends. Germline-derived CDR1 and CDR2 are MNHEY and SVGAGI. The CDR3 is 14 amino acids. The CDR3 nucleotides are TGTGCCAGCTCTTCAACAGGGCGCAATCAGCCCCAGCATTTT. Translation gives CASSSTGRNQPQHF.

J is TRBJ1-5 and V is TRBV18, with D tentatively TRBD1 (5 bases). The CDR3 consists of 13 residues. Germline CDR1 KGHSH, CDR2 LQKENI. V was clipped by 6 bases and J by 5 bases, with 11 bases between them. CDR3 nucleotides: TGTGCCAGCTCTCAGGGCCCCGATCAGCCCCAGCATTTT. It yields the protein CASSQGPDQPQHF. Full variable domain (rest looked up from reference TRBV18 and TRBJ1-5): NAGVMQNPRHLVRRRGQEARLRCSPMKGHSHVYWYRQLPEEGLKFMVYLQKENIIDESGMPKERFSAEFPKEGPSILRIQQVVRGDSAAYFCASSQGPDQPQHFGDGTRLSIL.

This chain uses TRBV4-3 with TRBJ1-5; D remains unclear. This CDR3 region has 14 residues. V was cut by 0 bases and J by 7 bases, with 10 bases left in between. Germline lookup yields CDR1 LGHNA and CDR2 YSLEER. As DNA, the CDR3 is TGCGCCAGCAGCCAAGATCTCTTTGCGCAGCCCCAGCATTTT. This codes for CASSQDLFAQPQHF.

The rearrangement joins TRBV7-2 to TRBJ2-1, with TRBD2 as a possible D gene (6 bases). The CDR3 is 14 residues long. Germline V gene data show CDR1 as SGHTA and CDR2 as FQGNSA. The germline V and J ends were trimmed by 4 bases and 7 bases, with 14 bases remaining between them. CDR3 in DNA: TGTGCCAGCAGCTGGGGACTGGGGGTGAATGAGCAGTTCTTC. Translated: CASSWGLGVNEQFF.

The gene calls are TRBV9 and TRBJ2-5, with a tentative D call TRBD1 (6 bases). Germline assignment: CDR1 SGDLS and CDR2 YYNGEE. The CDR3 runs 14 residues. Trimming stripped 3 bases from V and 0 bases from J, with 9 bases between. The CDR3 bases are TGTGCCAGCAGCGCCCGGGACAACCAAGAGACCCAGTACTTC. This translates into CASSARDNQETQYF. The full variable domain, rest sourced from reference TRBV9 and TRBJ2-5, is DSGVTQTPKHLITATGQRVTLRCSPRSGDLSVYWYQQSLDQGLQFLIQYYNGEERAKGNILERFSAQQFPDLHSELNLSSLELGDSALYFCASSARDNQETQYFGPGTRLLVL.

J is TRBJ2-5 and V is TRBV29-1; D uncertain. Germline CDR1 reads SQVTM; CDR2 reads ANQGSEA. Trimming left V 6 bases short and J 5 bases short, with 13 bases between. The CDR3 consists of 12 residues. This chain's CDR3 is CSVSRELETQYF. CDR3 coding DNA: TGCAGCGTCTCGCGAGAACTCGAGACCCAGTACTTC.

The chain links TRBV30 to TRBJ1-5, with 8 bases that match TRBD1. The CDR3 runs to 15 residues. Germline V gene sequence: CDR1 GTSNPN, CDR2 SVGIG (reference sequence). Germline trimming cut 6 bases from V and 4 bases from J; bases unmatched to any gene: 11. In nucleotides, the CDR3 is TGTGCCTGTACAGTGGGTCAGGGGGCGAATCAGCCCCAGCATTTT. This gives the protein CACTVGQGANQPQHF.

This chain links TRBV15 with TRBJ2-1; 7 bases line up with TRBD1. This CDR3 is built from 14 residues. Germline assignment: CDR1 LNHNV and CDR2 YYDKDF (reference sequence). Unmatched junction bases numbered 4, after V lost 0 bases and J lost 8 bases. The CDR3 nucleotides are TGTGCCACCAGCAGAGAAGGACAGGAGTATGAGCAGTTCTTC. It yields the protein CATSREGQEYEQFF.

The V call is TRBV2, the J call TRBJ2-7, with D maybe TRBD1 (6 bases). The CDR3 loop spans 12 amino acids. V lost 5 bases, J lost 4 bases, and 9 bases lay in between. The germline CDR1 and CDR2 sequences are SNHLY and FYNNEI. CDR3 coding DNA: TGTGCCAGCAGTACTACAGGGTACGAGCAGTACTTC. Translating gives CASSTTGYEQYF.

This clone was observed once. The chain has TRBV7-6 and TRBJ1-6, with TRBD1 matching 9 bases. The CDR3 loop spans 14 amino acids. J gave up 7 bases and V 4 bases, and 2 bases lay outside the gene matches. Germline values: CDR1 SGHVS, CDR2 FNYEAQ. CDR3 loop: CASSSGQGNSPLHF. For the CDR3, the DNA is TGTGCCAGCAGCTCAGGACAGGGGAATTCACCCCTCCACTTT.